This TCR beta chain came from a study of CD8 T cells in ankylosing spondylitis. Study-level results: Characteristic, it appeared, of ankylosing spondylitis blood was a TCR beta motif of about eight highly homologous variants. Before this, some motif variants had been reported in reactive arthritis synovial fluid and blood. As reported, disease-linked clones showed significant enrichment in matched ankylosing spondylitis synovial fluid.

The CDR3 runs 15 residues. Trimming removed 2 bases from V and 0 bases from J, with 8 bases in between. From germline, CDR1 is ENHRY and CDR2 SYGVKD. Making the TCR beta libraries involved quantitative 5'-RACE with molecular barcodes. TCRdb reprocessed the 5' RACE reads with MiXCR, giving one entry per CDR3 protein. The sample has about 750,000 distinct CDR3 sequences, around 20% seen once; the top ten hold around a fifth. This clonotype was seen a few times. Its antigen is not identified. The chain is built from TRBV10-3 and TRBJ1-5, with D possibly being TRBD1 (5 bases). The source material was blood, either unsorted or a sorted T cell fraction (not recorded which). The sequence came from a male donor with ankylosing spondylitis. In DNA, the CDR3 is TGTGCCATCAGTGAGGTAGGGGCTAGCAATCAGCCCCAGCATTTT. It is translated as CAISEVGASNQPQHF.